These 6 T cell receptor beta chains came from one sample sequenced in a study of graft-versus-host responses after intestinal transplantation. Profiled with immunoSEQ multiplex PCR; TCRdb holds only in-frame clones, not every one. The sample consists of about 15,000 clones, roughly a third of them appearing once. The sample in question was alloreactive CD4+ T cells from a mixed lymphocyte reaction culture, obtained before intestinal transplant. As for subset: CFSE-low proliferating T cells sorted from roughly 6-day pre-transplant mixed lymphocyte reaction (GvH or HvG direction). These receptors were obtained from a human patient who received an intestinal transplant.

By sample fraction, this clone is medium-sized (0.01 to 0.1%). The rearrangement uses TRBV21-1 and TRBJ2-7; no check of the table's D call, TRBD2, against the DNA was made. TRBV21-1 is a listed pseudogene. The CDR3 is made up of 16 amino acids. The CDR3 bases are TGTGCCAGCAGCAAAGGGTCGAGCGGGGGGATCAACGAGCAGTACTTC. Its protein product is CASSKGSSGGINEQYF.

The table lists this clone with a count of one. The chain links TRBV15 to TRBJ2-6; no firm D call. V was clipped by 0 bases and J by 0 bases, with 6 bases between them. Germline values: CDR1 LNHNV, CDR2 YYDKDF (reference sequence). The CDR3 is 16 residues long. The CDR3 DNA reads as TGTGCCACCAGCAGAGATCGGGCCTCTGGGGCCAACGTCCTGACTTTC. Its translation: CATSRDRASGANVLTF.

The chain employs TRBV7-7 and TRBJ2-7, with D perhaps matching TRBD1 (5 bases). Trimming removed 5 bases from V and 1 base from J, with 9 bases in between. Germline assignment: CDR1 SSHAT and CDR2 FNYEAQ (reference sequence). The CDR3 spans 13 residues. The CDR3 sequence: CASSLGVSYEQYF. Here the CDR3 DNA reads TGTGCCAGCAGCCTAGGGGTATCCTACGAGCAGTACTTC. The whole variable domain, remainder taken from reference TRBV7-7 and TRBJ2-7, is GAGVSQSPRYKVTKRGQDVTLRCDPISSHATLYWYQQALGQGPEFLTYFNYEAQPDKSGLPSDRFSAERPEGSISTLTIQRTEQRDSAMYRCASSLGVSYEQYFGPGTRLTVT.

CDR3 coding DNA: TGCGCCAGCAGCTTGGGTCTTGGTAGCCTTACCTACGAGCAGTACTTC. Its translation is CASSLGLGSLTYEQYF. The chain uses TRBV5-1 and TRBJ2-7; D gene ambiguous. Germline lookup yields CDR1 SGHRS and CDR2 YFSETQ. V was cut by 0 bases and J by 2 bases, with 15 bases left in between. This CDR3 has 16 residues.

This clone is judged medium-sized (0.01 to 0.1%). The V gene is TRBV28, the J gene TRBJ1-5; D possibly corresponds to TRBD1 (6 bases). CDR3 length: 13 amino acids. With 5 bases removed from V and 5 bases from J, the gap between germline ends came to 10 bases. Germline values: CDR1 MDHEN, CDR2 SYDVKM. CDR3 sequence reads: CASSPDRYQPQHF. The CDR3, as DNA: TGTGCCAGCAGTCCGGACAGATATCAGCCCCAGCATTTT.

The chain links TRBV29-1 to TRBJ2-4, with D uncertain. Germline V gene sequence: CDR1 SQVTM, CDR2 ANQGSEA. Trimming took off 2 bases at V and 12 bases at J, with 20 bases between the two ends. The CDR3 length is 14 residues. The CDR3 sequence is CSVESPEPYLTQYF. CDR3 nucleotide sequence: TGCAGCGTTGAATCCCCCGAGCCCTATCTGACTCAGTACTTC.